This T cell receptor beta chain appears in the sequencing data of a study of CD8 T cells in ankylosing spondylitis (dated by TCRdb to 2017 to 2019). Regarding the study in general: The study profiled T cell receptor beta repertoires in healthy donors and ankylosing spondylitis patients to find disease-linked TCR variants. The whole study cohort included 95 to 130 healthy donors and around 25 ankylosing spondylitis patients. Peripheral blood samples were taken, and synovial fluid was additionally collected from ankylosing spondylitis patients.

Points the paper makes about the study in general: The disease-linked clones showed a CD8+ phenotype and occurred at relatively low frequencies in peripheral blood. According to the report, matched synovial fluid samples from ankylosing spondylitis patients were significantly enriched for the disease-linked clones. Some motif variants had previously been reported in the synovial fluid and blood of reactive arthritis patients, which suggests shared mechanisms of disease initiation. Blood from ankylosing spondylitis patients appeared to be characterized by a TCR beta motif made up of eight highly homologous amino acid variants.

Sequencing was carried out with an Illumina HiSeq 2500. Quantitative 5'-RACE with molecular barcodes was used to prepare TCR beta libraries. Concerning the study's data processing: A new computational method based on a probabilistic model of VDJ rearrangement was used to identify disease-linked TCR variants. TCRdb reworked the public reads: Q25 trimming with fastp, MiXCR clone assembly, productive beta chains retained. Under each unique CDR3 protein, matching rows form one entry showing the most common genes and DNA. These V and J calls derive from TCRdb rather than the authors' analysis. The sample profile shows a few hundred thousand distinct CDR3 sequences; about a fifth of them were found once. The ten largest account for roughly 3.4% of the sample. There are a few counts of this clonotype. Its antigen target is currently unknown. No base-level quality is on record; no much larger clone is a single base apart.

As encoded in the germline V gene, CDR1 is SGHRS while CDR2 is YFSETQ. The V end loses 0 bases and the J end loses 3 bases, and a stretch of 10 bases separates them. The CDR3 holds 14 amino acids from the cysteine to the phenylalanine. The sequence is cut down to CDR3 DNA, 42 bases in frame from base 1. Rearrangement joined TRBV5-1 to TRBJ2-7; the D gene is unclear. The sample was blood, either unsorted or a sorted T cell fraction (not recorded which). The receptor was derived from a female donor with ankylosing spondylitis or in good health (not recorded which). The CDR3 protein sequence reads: CASSLGVRSYEQYF. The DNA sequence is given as TGCGCCAGCAGCTTGGGCGTCAGGAGCTACGAGCAGTACTTC.